This T cell receptor beta chain was found in a study of cytomegalovirus exposure and HLA in healthy donors. Data came from immunoSEQ multiplex PCR; TCRdb stores just in-frame clones and leaves some out. The table includes over 200,000 clones, more than 75% detected once. This clone showed up just a few times. Antigen specificity is unknown. Separate from the roughly 720-subject first cohort, the 120-subject validation cohort was the one that the donors belonged to. Study-level points and caveats: There were over 150 TCR beta chains listed as cytomegalovirus-associated. In vitro work confirmed that a few CMV-associated chains recognize CMV antigens.

Germline loops: CDR1 LNHNV, CDR2 YYDKDF (reference sequence). The CDR3 loop spans 13 amino acids. The V gene lost 3 bases and the J gene lost 8 bases, with 13 bases spanning the gap. The chain employs TRBV15 and TRBJ1-2, with TRBD1 as a possible D gene (6 bases). The sequence was collected from a woman aged 18-35 years in good health and CMV-seropositive. What was sequenced was PBMCs. The DNA of the CDR3 is TGTGCCACCAGCAGTGAACAGGGACGGGGCTACACCTTC. This encodes CATSSEQGRGYTF.